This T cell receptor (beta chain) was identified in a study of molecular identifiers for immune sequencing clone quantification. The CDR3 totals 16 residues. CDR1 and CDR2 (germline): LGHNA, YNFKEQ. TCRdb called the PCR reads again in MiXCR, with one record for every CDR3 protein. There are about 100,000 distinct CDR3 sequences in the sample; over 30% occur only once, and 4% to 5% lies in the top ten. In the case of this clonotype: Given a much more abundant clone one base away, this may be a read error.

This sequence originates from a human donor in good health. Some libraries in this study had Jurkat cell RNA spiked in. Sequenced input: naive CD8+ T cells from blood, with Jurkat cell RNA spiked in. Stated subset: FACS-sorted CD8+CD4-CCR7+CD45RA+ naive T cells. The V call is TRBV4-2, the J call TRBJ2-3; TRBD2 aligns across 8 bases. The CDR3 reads CASSNLQREMTETQYF. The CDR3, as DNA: TGTGCCAGCAGCAATCTGCAGCGGGAGATGACAGAAACGCAGTATTTT.